This T cell receptor beta chain was captured in a study of shared clonotypes between healthy human individuals. Libraries were prepared by immunoSEQ multiplex PCR; TCRdb keeps only in-frame clonotypes and omits some of them. The sample shows about 1 million clones, about 75% of them seen only once. The germline gives CDR1 LNHDA, CDR2 SQIVND (reference sequence). V lost 0 bases to trimming and J lost 7 bases, with 10 bases between them. CDR3 length: 15 residues. The V and J genes are TRBV19 and TRBJ1-6, with a weak D call TRBD1 (5 bases). The sample was memory CD4+ T cells sorted from blood. Sample subset: CD45RA-negative fraction. The source of this sequence is a man younger than 35 in good health. CDR3 loop: CASSIDSGSNSPLHF. DNA for the CDR3: TGTGCCAGTAGTATAGATTCAGGGTCGAATTCACCCCTCCACTTT.